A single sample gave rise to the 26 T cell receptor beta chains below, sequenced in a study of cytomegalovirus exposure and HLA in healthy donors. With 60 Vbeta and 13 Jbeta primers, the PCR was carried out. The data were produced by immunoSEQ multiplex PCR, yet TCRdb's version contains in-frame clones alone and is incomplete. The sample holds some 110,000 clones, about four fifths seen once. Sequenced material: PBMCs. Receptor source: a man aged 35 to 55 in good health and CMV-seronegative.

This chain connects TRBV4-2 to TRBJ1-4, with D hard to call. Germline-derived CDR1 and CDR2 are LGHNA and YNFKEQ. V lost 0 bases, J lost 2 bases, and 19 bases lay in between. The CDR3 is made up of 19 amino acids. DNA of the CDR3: TGTGCCAGCAGCCAAGATCTGGTCGGGGAGACGGCGACTAATGAAAAACTGTTTTTT. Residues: CASSQDLVGETATNEKLFF.

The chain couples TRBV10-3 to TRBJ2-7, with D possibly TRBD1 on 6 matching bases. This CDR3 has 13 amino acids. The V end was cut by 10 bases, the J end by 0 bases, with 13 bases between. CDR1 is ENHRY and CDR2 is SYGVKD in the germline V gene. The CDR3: CATNGQSSYEQYF. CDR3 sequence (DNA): TGTGCCACCAACGGACAGTCCTCCTACGAGCAGTACTTC.

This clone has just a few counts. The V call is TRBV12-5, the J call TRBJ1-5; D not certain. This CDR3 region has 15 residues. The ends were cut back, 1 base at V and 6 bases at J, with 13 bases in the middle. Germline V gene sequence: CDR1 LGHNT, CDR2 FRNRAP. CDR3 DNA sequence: TGTGCTAGTGGTTTGGCAACCCCCCGGGGTCAGCCCCAGCATTTT. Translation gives CASGLATPRGQPQHF.

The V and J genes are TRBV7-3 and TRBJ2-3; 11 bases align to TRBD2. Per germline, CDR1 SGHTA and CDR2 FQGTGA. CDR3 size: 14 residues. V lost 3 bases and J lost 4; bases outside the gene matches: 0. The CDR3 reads CASSLTSGADTQYF. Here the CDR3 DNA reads TGTGCCAGCAGCTTGACTAGCGGGGCAGATACGCAGTATTTT.

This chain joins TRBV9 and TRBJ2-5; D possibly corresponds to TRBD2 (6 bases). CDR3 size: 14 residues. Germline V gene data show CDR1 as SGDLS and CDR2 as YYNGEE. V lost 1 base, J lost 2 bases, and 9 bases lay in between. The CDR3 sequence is CASSVRDSQETQYF. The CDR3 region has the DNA TGTGCCAGCAGCGTACGGGACTCGCAAGAGACCCAGTACTTC. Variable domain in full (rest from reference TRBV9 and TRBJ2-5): DSGVTQTPKHLITATGQRVTLRCSPRSGDLSVYWYQQSLDQGLQFLIQYYNGEERAKGNILERFSAQQFPDLHSELNLSSLELGDSALYFCASSVRDSQETQYFGPGTRLLVL.

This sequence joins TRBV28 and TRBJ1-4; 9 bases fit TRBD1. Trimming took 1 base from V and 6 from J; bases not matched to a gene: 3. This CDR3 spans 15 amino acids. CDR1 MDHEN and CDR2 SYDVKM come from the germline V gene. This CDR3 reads CASSLFGTGHEKLFF. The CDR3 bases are TGTGCCAGCAGTTTATTCGGGACAGGGCATGAAAAACTGTTTTTT.

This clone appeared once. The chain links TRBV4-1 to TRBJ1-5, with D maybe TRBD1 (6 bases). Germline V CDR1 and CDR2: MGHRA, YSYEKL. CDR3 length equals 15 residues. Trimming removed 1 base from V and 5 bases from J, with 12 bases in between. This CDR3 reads CASSQAGVGDQPQHF. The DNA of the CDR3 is TGCGCCAGCAGCCAAGCAGGGGTCGGGGATCAGCCCCAGCATTTT.

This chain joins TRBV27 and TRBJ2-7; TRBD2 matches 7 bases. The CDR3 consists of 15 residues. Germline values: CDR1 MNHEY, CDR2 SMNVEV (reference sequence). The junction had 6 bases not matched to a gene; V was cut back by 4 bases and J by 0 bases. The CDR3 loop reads CASSWDGGISYEQYF. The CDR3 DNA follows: TGTGCCAGCAGTTGGGACGGGGGGATCTCCTACGAGCAGTACTTC.

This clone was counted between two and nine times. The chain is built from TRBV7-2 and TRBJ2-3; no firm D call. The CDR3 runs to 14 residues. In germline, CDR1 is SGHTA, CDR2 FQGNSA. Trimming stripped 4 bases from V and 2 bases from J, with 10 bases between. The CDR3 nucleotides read TGTGCCAGCAGCTCGTCTTCTTACACAGATACGCAGTATTTT. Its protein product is CASSSSSYTDTQYF. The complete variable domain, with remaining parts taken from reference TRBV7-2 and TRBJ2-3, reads GAGVSQSPSNKVTEKGKDVELRCDPISGHTALYWYRQSLGQGLEFLIYFQGNSAPDKSGLPSDRFSAERTGGSVSTLTIQRTQQEDSAVYLCASSSSSYTDTQYFGPGTRLTVL.

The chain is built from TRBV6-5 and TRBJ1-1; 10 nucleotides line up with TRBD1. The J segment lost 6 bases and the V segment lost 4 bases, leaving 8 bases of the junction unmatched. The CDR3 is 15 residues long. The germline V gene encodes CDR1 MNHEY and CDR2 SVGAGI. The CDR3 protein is CASSLLTGGTPEAFF. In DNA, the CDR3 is TGTGCCAGCAGTTTATTGACAGGGGGCACACCTGAAGCTTTCTTT.

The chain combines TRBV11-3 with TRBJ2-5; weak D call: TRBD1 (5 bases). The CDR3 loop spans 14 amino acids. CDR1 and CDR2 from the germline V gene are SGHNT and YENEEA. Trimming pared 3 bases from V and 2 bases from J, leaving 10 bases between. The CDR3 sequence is CASSFPQGQETQYF. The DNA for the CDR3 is TGTGCCAGCAGCTTCCCGCAGGGACAAGAGACCCAGTACTTC.

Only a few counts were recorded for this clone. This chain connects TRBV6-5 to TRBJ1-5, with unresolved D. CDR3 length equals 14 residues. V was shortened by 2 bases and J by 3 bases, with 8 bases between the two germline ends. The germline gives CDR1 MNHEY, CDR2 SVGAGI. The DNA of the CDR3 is TGTGCCAGCAGTTACGCCGGGATCAATCAGCCCCAGCATTTT. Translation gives CASSYAGINQPQHF.

DNA for the CDR3: TGTGCCAGCAGCTCCGGGACAGCGCCCTACGAGCAGTACTTC. It yields the protein CASSSGTAPYEQYF. The chain couples TRBV5-4 to TRBJ2-7, with 7 bases matching TRBD1. The CDR3 has 14 amino acids. With V trimmed by 3 bases and J by 2 bases, 5 bases remained unmatched. Germline CDR1 SGHNT, CDR2 YYREEE (reference sequence).

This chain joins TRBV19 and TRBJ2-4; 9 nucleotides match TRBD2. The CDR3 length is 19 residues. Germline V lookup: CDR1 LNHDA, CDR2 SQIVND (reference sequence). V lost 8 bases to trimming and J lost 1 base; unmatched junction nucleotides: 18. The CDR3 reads CASSLAGAKLISAKNIQYF. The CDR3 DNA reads TGTGCCAGTTCATTAGCGGGGGCAAAGTTAATATCGGCCAAAAACATTCAGTACTTC.

The CDR3 loop is CASSLDSDRGYGYTF. CDR3 DNA: TGTGCCAGCAGCTTAGACTCGGACAGGGGGTATGGCTACACCTTC. V is TRBV11-1 and J is TRBJ1-2; 10 nucleotides align to TRBD1. Germline V lookup: CDR1 SGHAT, CDR2 FQDESV (reference sequence). Trimming took 1 base from V and 5 from J; bases not matched to a gene: 4. This CDR3 comprises 15 residues.

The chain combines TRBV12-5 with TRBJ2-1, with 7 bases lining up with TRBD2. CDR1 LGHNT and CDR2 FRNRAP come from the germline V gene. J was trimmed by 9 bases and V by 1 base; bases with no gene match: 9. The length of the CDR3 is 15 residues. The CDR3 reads CASGLGDGRGVEQFF. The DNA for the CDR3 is TGTGCTAGTGGTTTGGGGGACGGTCGGGGGGTTGAGCAGTTCTTC.

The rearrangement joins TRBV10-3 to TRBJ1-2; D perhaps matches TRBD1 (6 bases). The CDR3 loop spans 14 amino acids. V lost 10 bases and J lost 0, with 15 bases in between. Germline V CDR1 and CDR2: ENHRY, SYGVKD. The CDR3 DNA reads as TGTGCCAACGAAGCCGGGACATCTAACTATGGCTACACCTTC. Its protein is CANEAGTSNYGYTF.

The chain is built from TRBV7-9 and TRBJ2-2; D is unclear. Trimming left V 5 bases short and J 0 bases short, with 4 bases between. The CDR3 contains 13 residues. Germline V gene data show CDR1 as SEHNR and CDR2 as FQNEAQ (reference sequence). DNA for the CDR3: TGTGCCAGCAGCGGGCCGAACACCGGGGAGCTGTTTTTT. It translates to CASSGPNTGELFF.

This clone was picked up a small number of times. As DNA, the CDR3 is TGTGCCAGCAGTGCCAATTCAGGTGAAAAACTGTTTTTT. Translated: CASSANSGEKLFF. V gene TRBV6-1 combines with J gene TRBJ1-4, with D unclear. Trimming shortened V by 4 bases and J by 7 bases, and 10 bases separated the two germline ends. This CDR3 comprises 13 residues. The germline gives CDR1 MNHNS, CDR2 SASEGT.

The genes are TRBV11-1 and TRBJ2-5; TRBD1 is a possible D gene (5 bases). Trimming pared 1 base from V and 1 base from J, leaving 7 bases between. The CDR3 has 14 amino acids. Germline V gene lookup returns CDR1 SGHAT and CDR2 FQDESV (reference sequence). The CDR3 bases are TGTGCCAGCAGCTTAGGAACAGGCCAAGAGACCCAGTACTTC. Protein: CASSLGTGQETQYF.

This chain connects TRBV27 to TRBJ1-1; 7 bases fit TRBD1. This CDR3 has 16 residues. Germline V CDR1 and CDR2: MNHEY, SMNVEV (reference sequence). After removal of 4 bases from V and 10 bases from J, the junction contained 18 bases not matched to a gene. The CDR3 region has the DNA TGTGCCAGCAGTTCGGTGGGGGACAGCTCTGGTTGGGGAGCTTTCTTT. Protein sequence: CASSSVGDSSGWGAFF.

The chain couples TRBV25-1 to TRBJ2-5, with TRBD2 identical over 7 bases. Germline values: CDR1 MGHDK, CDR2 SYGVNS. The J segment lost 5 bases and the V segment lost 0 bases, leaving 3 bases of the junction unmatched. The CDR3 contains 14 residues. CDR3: CASSEYGEGETQYF. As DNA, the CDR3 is TGTGCCAGCAGTGAATATGGGGAGGGTGAGACCCAGTACTTC.

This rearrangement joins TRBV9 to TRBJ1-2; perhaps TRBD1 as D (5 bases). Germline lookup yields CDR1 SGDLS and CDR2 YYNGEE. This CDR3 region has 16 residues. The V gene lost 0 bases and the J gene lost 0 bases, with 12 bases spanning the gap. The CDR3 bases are TGTGCCAGCAGCGTAGGGTCGGCAGGGACTAACTATGGCTACACCTTC. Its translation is CASSVGSAGTNYGYTF.

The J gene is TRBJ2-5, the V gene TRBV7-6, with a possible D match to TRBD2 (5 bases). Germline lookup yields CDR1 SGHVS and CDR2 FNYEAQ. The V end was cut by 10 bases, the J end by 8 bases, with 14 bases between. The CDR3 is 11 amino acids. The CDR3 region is CAIALRGTQYF. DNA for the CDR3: TGTGCCATCGCCCTCCGGGGAACCCAGTACTTC.

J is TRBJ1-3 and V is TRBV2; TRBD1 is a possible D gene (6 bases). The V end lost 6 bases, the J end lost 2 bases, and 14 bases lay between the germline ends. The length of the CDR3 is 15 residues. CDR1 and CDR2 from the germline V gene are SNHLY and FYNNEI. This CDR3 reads CASSPRGSPGNTIYF. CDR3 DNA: TGTGCCAGCAGCCCCAGGGGATCCCCTGGAAACACCATATATTTT.

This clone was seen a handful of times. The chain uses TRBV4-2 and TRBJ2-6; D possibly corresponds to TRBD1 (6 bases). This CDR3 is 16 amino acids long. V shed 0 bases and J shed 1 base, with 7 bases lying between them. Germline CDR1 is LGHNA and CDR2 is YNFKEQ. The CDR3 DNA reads TGTGCCAGCAGCCAAGATACAGGGTCTGGGGCCAACGTCCTGACTTTC. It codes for CASSQDTGSGANVLTF.